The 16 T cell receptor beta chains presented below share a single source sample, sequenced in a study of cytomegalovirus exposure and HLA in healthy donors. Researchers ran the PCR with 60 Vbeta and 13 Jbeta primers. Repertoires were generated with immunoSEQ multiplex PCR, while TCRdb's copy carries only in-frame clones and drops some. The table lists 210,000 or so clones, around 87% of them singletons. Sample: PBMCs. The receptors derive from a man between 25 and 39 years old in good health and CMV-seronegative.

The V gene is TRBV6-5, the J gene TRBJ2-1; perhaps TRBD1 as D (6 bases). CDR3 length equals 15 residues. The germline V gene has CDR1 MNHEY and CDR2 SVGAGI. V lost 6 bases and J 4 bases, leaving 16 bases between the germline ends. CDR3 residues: CASSPDRNRYNEQFF. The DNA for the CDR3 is TGTGCCAGCAGCCCCGACAGGAATCGGTACAATGAGCAGTTCTTC.

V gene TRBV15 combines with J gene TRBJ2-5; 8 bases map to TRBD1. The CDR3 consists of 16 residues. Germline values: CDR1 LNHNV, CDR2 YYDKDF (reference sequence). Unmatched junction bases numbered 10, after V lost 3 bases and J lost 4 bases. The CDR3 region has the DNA TGTGCCACCAGCAGCGGACAGGGAGGAGGTACAGAGACCCAGTACTTC. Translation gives CATSSGQGGGTETQYF.

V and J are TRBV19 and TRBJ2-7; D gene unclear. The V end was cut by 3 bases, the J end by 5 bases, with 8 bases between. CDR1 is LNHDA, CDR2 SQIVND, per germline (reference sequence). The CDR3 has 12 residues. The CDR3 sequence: CASSIPGNEQYF. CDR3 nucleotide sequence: TGTGCCAGTAGTATCCCGGGTAACGAGCAGTACTTC.

CDR3 in amino acids: CATSSGGLYEQYF. The CDR3 coding sequence is TGTGCCACCAGTAGCGGGGGCCTCTACGAGCAGTACTTC. This rearrangement joins TRBV19 to TRBJ2-7; 9 bases fit TRBD2. The trim removed 10 bases at V and 3 bases at J, leaving 7 bases unmatched. Looked up from germline, CDR1 is LNHDA and CDR2 is SQIVND (reference sequence). The CDR3 is made up of 13 amino acids.

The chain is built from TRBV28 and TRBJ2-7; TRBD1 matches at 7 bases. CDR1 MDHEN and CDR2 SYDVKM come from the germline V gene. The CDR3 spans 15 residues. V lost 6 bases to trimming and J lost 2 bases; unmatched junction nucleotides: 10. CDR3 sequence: CASRPPTGRAYEQYF. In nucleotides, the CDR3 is TGTGCCAGCAGGCCCCCGACAGGGCGGGCCTACGAGCAGTACTTC.

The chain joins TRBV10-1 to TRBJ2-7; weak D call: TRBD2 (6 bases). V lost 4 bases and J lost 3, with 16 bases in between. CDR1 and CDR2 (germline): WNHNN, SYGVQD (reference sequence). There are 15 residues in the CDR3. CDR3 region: CASSVKRAQYYEQYF. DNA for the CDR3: TGCGCCAGCAGTGTCAAGCGGGCACAGTACTACGAGCAGTACTTC.

The CDR3 here is CASSFDPGGLYEQYF. The CDR3 coding sequence is TGTGCCAGCAGCTTCGACCCGGGAGGCCTCTACGAGCAGTACTTC. The chain uses TRBV5-6 and TRBJ2-7; TRBD2 agrees at 7 bases. CDR1 and CDR2 (germline): SGHDT, YYEEEE. The CDR3 is 15 residues long. The V segment lost 2 bases and the J segment 3 bases; nucleotides outside the gene matches: 8.

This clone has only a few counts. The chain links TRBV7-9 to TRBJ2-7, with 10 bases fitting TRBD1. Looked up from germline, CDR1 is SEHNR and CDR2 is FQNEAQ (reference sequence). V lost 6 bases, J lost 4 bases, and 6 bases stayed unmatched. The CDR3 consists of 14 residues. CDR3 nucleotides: TGTGCCAGCAGTTCCGACAGGGGGCTTTACGAGCAGTACTTC. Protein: CASSSDRGLYEQYF.

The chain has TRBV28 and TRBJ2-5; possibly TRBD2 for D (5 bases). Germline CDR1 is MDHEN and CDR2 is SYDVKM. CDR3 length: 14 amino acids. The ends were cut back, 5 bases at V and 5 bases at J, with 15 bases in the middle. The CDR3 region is CASSPTYSAETQYF. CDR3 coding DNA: TGTGCCAGCAGTCCTACATATAGCGCCGAGACCCAGTACTTC.

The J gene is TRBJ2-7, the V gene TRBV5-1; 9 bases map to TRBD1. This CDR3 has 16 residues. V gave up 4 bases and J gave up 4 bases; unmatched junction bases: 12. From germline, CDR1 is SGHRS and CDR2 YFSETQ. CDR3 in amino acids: CASSGMGQGVVYEQYF. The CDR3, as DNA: TGCGCCAGCAGCGGAATGGGACAGGGAGTTGTATACGAGCAGTACTTC.

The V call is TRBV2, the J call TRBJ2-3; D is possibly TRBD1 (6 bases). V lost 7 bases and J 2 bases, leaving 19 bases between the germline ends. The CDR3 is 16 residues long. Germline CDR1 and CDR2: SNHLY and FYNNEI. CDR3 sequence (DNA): TGTGCCAGCACCCGAGGGGGACCTTCCCCCACAGATACGCAGTATTTT. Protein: CASTRGGPSPTDTQYF.

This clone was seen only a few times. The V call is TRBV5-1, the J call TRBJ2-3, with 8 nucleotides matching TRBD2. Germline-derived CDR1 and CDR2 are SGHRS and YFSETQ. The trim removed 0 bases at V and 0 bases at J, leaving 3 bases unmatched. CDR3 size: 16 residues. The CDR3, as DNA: TGCGCCAGCAGCTTGGTCGGGAGGGCTAGCACAGATACGCAGTATTTT. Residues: CASSLVGRASTDTQYF.

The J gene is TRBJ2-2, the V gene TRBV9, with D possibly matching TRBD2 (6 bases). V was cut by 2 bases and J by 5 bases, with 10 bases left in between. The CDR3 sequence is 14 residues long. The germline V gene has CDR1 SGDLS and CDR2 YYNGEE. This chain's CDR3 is CASSVLEGTGELFF. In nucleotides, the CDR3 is TGTGCCAGCAGCGTTCTGGAGGGTACCGGGGAGCTGTTTTTT.

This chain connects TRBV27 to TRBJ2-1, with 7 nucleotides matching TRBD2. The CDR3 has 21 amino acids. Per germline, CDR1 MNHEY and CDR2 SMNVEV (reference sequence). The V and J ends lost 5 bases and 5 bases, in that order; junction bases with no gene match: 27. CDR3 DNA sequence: TGTGCCAGCAGTCCAATCCCGGCAGGTGGACTAGTAAACCTCCGGGACAATGAGCAGTTCTTC. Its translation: CASSPIPAGGLVNLRDNEQFF.

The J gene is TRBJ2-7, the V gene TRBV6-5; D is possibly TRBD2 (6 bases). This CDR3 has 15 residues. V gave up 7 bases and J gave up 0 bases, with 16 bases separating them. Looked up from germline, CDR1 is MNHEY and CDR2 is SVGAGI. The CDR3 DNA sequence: TGTGCCAGCATTACACGTGCGGGAAGCTCCTACGAGCAGTACTTC. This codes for CASITRAGSSYEQYF.

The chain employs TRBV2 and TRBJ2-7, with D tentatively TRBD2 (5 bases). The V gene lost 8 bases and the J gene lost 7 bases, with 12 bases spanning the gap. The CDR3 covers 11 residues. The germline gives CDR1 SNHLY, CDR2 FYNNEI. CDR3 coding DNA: TGTGCCAGCGTAGGAGGCCGGGAGCAGTACTTC. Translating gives CASVGGREQYF.